A selection of T cell receptor beta chains follows, all from one sample in a study of early T cells in non-severe SARS-CoV-2 infection. Each CDR3 protein gets one entry after TCRdb re-called the 5' RACE reads with MiXCR. The profile covers about 85,000 distinct CDR3 sequences, with 13% to 15% appearing a single time and roughly 6.4% taken by the ten largest. The sample taken for sequencing was whole blood. These receptors came from an adult who was a healthcare worker with PCR-confirmed SARS-CoV-2 infection or an uninfected control (not recorded which). The conserved cysteine and the conserved F or W are not part of the CDR3 here. D genes are given only for firm matches.

V gene,J gene,D gene,CDR3 protein
TRBV14,TRBJ2-1,-,ASSQLQEQF
TRBV11-2,TRBJ2-1,TRBD1,ASSFAGGRVEQF
TRBV2,TRBJ2-3,-,ASSRAGSGSTDTQY
TRBV28,TRBJ2-3,-,ASSPTWATDTQY
TRBV29-1,TRBJ1-3,-,SVEGPASGNTIY
TRBV20-1,TRBJ1-5,-,SARIPGLYSNQPQH
TRBV7-9,TRBJ2-2,-,ASSLEGGSPTGELF
TRBV20-1,TRBJ2-7,-,SAPYPKYEQY
TRBV7-9,TRBJ2-5,-,ASSLVEETQY
TRBV5-1,TRBJ1-3,-,ASSFLSGGSGNTIY
TRBV12-3/TRBV12-4,TRBJ1-2,-,ASSLGQDLGYGYT
TRBV2,TRBJ1-5,-,ASRRGGNQPQH
TRBV4-1,TRBJ2-2,TRBD2,ASSQVSGRAVGELF
TRBV4-1,TRBJ2-1,TRBD2,ASSKGGSGLARREQF
TRBV19,TRBJ2-7,-,ASSIDGFTDNSYEQY
TRBV14,TRBJ1-1,-,ASSQDPGRVGTEAF
TRBV29-1,TRBJ2-5,-,SVDRIRENQETQY
TRBV27,TRBJ2-3,-,ASSPGRQATVGTDTQY
TRBV10-3,TRBJ1-6,-,AISGSSYNSPLH
TRBV6-1,TRBJ2-3,-,ASSEGSGSATQY
TRBV28,TRBJ1-4,-,ASSLWVDGEKLF
TRBV6-5,TRBJ2-7,TRBD2,ASMQAGGGLNEQY
TRBV6-5,TRBJ2-2,-,ASSYHSNRVTGELF
TRBV29-1,TRBJ2-7,TRBD1,SVEDRETYEQY
TRBV12-3/TRBV12-4,TRBJ2-1,-,ASSPMGLANEQF
TRBV5-1,TRBJ2-2,-,ASSFLQGNGELF
TRBV13,TRBJ1-1,-,ASSFMGTRATEAF
TRBV15,TRBJ1-3,-,ATSRGRWNTIY
TRBV9,TRBJ1-6,TRBD1,ASSPQDRGGSPLH
TRBV6-5,TRBJ1-1,TRBD1,ASTPQGTTEAF
TRBV5-6,TRBJ1-1,TRBD1,ASSPTGGNTEAF
TRBV9,TRBJ2-3,-,ASSVLTTDTQY
TRBV7-9,TRBJ2-2,TRBD1,ASSLTGAPNTGELF
TRBV11-1,TRBJ2-7,TRBD2,ASSLARRTSGRYEQY
TRBV24-1,TRBJ2-3,TRBD1,ATSDATGITDTQY
TRBV30,TRBJ2-1,TRBD2,AWQTSGRANEQF
TRBV5-1,TRBJ2-7,-,ASKFDLDGRVWGQY
TRBV5-4,TRBJ2-5,TRBD1,ASSLPGTAQETQY
TRBV6-4,TRBJ1-5,TRBD1,ASSNRDRVYSNQPQH
TRBV15,TRBJ2-1,TRBD2,ATSGLAGEAGNEQF
TRBV19,TRBJ2-1,-,ASSISVFGGTEQF
TRBV4-2,TRBJ2-5,TRBD1,ASSQETGGRETQY
TRBV24-1,TRBJ1-5,TRBD1,ATSDAGQGVNQPQH
TRBV29-1,TRBJ2-1,-,SVGAGTTKINEQF